This T cell receptor (beta chain) came from a study of T cell repertoires in cytomegalovirus infection. TCRdb independently ran MiXCR on the reads; one entry per CDR3 protein. The sample consists of approximately 120,000 distinct CDR3 sequences, around 28% of them appearing once. A few counts support this clonotype. Its antigen remains unknown. Trimming pared 2 bases from V and 4 bases from J, leaving 5 bases between. Germline V gives CDR1 LGHNA, CDR2 YNFKEQ. There are 12 residues in the CDR3. This sequence originates from a human donor in good health (CMV status not recorded). Some clones in this sample may be carry-over from other donors' samples. The chain joins TRBV4-2 to TRBJ1-2; D gene unclear. The sample in question was CD8+ T cells from cultured PBMCs, obtained from culture after CMV antigen stimulation. In nucleotides, the CDR3 is TGTGCCAGCAGCCAACCAGGCTATGGCTACACCTTC. Its translation: CASSQPGYGYTF.